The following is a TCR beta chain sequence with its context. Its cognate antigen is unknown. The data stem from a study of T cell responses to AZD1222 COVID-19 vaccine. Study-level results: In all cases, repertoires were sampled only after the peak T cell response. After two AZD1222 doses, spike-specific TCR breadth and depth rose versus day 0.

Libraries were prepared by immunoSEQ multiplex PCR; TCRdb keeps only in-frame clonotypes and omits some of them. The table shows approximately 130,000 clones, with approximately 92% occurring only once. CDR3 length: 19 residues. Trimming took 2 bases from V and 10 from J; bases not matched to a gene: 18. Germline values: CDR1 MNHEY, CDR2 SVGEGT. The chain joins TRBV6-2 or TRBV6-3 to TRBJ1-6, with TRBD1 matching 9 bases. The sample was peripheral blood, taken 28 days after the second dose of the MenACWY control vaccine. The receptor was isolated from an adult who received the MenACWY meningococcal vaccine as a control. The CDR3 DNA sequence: TGTGCCAGCAGTTACGCGGGACAGGGAAGTTACGGGTCGTTATCACCCCTCCACTTT. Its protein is CASSYAGQGSYGSLSPLHF.